The rows below give T cell receptor beta chains drawn from one sample of a study of blood T cell repertoires in COVID-19. Some clones are missing from TCRdb's copy, which holds only in-frame ones; the method was immunoSEQ multiplex PCR. The data show 150,000 to 180,000 clones, about four fifths seen once. Sequenced sample: peripheral blood. All receptors come from a woman between 55 and 75 years old with acute or convalescent COVID-19. CDR3s include the opening cysteine and the closing phenylalanine or tryptophan. D genes are given only for firm matches. Size tells how often a clone was seen (once, few, many) or the class of an expanded clone, and some rows leave it out.

v_gene	j_gene	abundance	d_gene	CDR3nt	CDR3aa
TRBV7-9	TRBJ2-7	NA	TRBD1	TGTGCCAGCAGCTTCACCCGCGGACAGGCCGACGAGCAGTACTTC	CASSFTRGQADEQYF
TRBV7-2	TRBJ1-3	once	TRBD1	TGTGCCAGCAGCTACCGGGACAGGGGGCTTGGAAACACCATATATTTT	CASSYRDRGLGNTIYF
TRBV30	TRBJ2-2	NA	TRBD2	TGTGCCTGGAGACTAGCGGGGAACACCGGGGAGCTGTTTTTT	CAWRLAGNTGELFF
TRBV3-1/TRBV3-2	TRBJ2-2	NA	TRBD2	TGTGCCTCCGGGGGGTTCAACACCGGGGAGCTGTTTTTT	CASGGFNTGELFF
TRBV5-1	TRBJ1-1	NA	TRBD1	TGCGCCAGCAGCGCCAGACAGGGGCACACTGAAGCTTTCTTT	CASSARQGHTEAFF
TRBV2	TRBJ2-5	NA	NA	TGTGCCAGCAGTCCCAGCGAAGAGACCCAGTACTTC	CASSPSEETQYF
TRBV4-1	TRBJ1-1	few	TRBD1	TGCGCCAGCAGCCTCGTCGGACAGGGGAACACTGAAGCTTTCTTT	CASSLVGQGNTEAFF
TRBV27	TRBJ1-3	NA	NA	TGTGCCAGCAGCTACGGAGGTTCTGGAAACACCATATATTTT	CASSYGGSGNTIYF
TRBV6-5	TRBJ1-2	NA	TRBD1	TGTGCCAGCAGTCACACAGGGGGCCGTGGCTATGGCTACACCTTC	CASSHTGGRGYGYTF
TRBV5-1	TRBJ2-5	NA	TRBD1	TGCGCCAGCAGCGGAGGGACAGGGGGATACCAAGAGACCCAGTACTTC	CASSGGTGGYQETQYF
TRBV27	TRBJ2-7	NA	TRBD1	TGTGCCAGCAGTCTCAATGGCGGGACAGGGCTACACCAGTACTTC	CASSLNGGTGLHQYF
TRBV5-5	TRBJ2-5	NA	TRBD1	TGTGCCAGCAGCTTCCAGGACAGGACGGACCAAGAGACCCAGTACTTC	CASSFQDRTDQETQYF
TRBV5-1	TRBJ1-1	NA	TRBD1	TGCGCCAGCAGCTTGGCAGGGGGTCTGAACACTGAAGCTTTCTTT	CASSLAGGLNTEAFF
TRBV5-1	TRBJ2-1	NA	TRBD1	TGCGCCAGCAGCCCTGATGTGACAGGGTGGGCTTACAATGAGCAGTTCTTC	CASSPDVTGWAYNEQFF
TRBV19	TRBJ1-2	NA	TRBD1	TGTGCCAGTAGTATAGACGCTGGGACAGGGGGCTATGGCTACACCTTC	CASSIDAGTGGYGYTF
TRBV5-1	TRBJ2-3	NA	NA	TGCGCCAGCAGCTTGGTTCCAGGCACAGATACGCAGTATTTT	CASSLVPGTDTQYF